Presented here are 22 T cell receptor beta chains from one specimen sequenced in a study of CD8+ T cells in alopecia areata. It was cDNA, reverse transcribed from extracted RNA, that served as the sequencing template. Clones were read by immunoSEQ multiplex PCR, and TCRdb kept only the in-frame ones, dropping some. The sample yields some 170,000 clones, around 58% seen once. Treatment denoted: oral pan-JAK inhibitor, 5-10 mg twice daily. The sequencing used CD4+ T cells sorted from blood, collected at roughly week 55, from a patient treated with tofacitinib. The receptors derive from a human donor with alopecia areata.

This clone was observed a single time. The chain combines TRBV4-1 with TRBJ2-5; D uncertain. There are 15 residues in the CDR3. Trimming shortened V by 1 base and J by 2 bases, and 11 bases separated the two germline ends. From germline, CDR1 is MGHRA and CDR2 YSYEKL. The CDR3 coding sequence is TGCGCCAGCAGCCAAGGACCGGCCGTACAAGAGACCCAGTACTTC. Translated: CASSQGPAVQETQYF.

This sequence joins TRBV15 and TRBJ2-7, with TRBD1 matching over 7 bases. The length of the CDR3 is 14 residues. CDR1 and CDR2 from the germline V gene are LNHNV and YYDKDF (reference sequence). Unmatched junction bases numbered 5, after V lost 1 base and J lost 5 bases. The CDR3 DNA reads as TGTGCCACCAGCAGAGGACAGGGCAGCAACGAGCAGTACTTC. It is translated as CATSRGQGSNEQYF.

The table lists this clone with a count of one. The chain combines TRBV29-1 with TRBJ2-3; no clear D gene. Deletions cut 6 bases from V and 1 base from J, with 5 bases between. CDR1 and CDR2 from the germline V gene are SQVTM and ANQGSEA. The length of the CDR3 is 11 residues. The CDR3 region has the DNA TGCAGCGTCAAGGGCACAGATACGCAGTATTTT. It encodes CSVKGTDTQYF.

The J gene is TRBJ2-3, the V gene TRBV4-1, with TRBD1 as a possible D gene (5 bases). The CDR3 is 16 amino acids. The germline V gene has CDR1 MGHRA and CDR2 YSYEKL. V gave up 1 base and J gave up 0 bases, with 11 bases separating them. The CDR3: CASSQVRQTSTDTQYF. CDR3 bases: TGCGCCAGCAGCCAAGTCCGACAGACTAGCACAGATACGCAGTATTTT.

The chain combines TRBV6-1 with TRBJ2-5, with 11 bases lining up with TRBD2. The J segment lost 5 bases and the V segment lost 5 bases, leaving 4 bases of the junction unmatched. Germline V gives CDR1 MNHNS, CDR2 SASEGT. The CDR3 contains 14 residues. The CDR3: CASSLAGGWETQYF. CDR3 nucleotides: TGTGCCAGCAGTCTAGCGGGGGGATGGGAGACCCAGTACTTC.

The CDR3 sequence: CASMGIEGSPEEFF. Written as DNA, the CDR3 is TGCGCCAGCATGGGCATCGAAGGGAGCCCCGAGGAGTTCTTC. The V and J genes are TRBV5-1 and TRBJ2-1; D perhaps matches TRBD2 (5 bases). Germline-derived CDR1 and CDR2 are SGHRS and YFSETQ. V lost 6 bases, J lost 14 bases, and 24 bases lay in between. The CDR3 consists of 14 residues.

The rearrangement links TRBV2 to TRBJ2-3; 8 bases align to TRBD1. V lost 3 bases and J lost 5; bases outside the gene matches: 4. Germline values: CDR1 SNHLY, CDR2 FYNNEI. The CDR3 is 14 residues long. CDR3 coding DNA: TGTGCCAGCAGTGATCAGGGGGCGGTAGATACGCAGTATTTT. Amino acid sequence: CASSDQGAVDTQYF.

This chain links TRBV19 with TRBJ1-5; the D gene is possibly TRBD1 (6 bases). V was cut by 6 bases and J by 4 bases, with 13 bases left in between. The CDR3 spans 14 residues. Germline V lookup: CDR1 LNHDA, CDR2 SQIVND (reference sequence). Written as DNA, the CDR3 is TGTGCCAGTAGCCGGGACACCTTTAATCAGCCCCAGCATTTT. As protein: CASSRDTFNQPQHF.

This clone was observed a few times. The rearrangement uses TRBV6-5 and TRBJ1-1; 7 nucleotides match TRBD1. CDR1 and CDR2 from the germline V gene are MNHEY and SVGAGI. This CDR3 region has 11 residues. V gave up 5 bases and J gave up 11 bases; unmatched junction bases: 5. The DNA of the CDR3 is TGTGCCAGCAGTCAGGGGGTCTTGGCTTTCTTT. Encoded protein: CASSQGVLAFF.

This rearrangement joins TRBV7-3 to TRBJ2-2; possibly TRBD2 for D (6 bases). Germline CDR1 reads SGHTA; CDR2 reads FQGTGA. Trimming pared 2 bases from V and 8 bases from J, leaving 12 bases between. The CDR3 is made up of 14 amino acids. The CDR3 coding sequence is TGTGCCAGCAGCTTAGGTCGCGGGGTAGGGGAGCTGTTTTTT. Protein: CASSLGRGVGELFF.

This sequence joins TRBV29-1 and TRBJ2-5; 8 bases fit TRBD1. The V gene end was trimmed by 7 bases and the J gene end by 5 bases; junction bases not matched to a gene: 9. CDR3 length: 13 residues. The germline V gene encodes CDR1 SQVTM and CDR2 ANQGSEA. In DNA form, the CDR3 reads TGCAGCGCAGAACCAGGGGGCATGGAGACCCAGTACTTC. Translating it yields CSAEPGGMETQYF.

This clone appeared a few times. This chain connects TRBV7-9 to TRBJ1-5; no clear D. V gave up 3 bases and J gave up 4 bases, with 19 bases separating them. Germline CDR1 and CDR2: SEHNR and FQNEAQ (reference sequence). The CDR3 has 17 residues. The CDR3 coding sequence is TGTGCCAGCAGCTTTTTCTCGGGAGGGCCTCCGAATCAGCCCCAGCATTTT. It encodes CASSFFSGGPPNQPQHF.

CDR3 in amino acids: CAWSVMSQQFF. For the CDR3, the DNA is TGTGCCTGGAGTGTGATGTCGCAGCAGTTCTTC. The chain recombines TRBV30 with TRBJ2-1; D is unresolved. Trimming left V 0 bases short and J 11 bases short, with 8 bases between. Per the germline V gene, CDR1 is GTSNPN and CDR2 is SVGIG (reference sequence). This CDR3 has 11 amino acids.

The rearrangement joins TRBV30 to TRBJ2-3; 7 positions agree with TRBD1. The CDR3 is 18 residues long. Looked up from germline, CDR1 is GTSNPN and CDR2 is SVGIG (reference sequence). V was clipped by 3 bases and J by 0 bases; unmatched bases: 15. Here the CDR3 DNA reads TGTGCCTGGAGGGAGTGGGCCGGGACAGTAACTAGCACAGATACGCAGTATTTT. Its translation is CAWREWAGTVTSTDTQYF.

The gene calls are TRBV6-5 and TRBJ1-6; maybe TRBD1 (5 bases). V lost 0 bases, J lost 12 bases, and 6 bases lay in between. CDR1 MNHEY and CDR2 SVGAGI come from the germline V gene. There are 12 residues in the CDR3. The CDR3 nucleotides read TGTGCCAGCAGTTACTCCGGGGGACCCCTCCACTTT. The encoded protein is CASSYSGGPLHF.

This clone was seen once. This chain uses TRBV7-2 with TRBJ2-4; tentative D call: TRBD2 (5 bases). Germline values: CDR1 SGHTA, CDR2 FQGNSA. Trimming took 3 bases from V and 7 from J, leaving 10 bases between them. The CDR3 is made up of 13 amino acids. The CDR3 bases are TGTGCCAGCAGCTTCGAGGGTTGGAACATTCAGTACTTC. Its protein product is CASSFEGWNIQYF.

CDR3 protein: CASSPRTSGLDEQFF. In DNA, the CDR3 is TGTGCCAGCAGTCCGAGGACTAGTGGCCTCGATGAGCAGTTCTTC. This chain connects TRBV11-3 to TRBJ2-1, with 7 bases that match TRBD2. With 6 bases clipped from V and 8 bases from J, the junction kept 13 bases outside the gene matches. CDR1 SGHNT and CDR2 YENEEA come from the germline V gene. The CDR3 contains 15 residues.

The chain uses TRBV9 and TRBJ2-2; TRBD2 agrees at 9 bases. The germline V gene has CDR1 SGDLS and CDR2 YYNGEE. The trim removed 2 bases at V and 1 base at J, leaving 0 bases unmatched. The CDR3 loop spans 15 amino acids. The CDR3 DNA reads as TGTGCCAGCAGCGTGACTAGCGGGAACACCGGGGAGCTGTTTTTT. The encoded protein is CASSVTSGNTGELFF.

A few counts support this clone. The CDR3 loop reads CASSALGQGGTYEQYF. Written as DNA, the CDR3 is TGTGCCAGTAGTGCGCTGGGACAGGGGGGAACCTACGAGCAGTACTTC. J is TRBJ2-7 and V is TRBV19; 11 bases are shared with TRBD1. CDR1 is LNHDA, CDR2 SQIVND, per germline (reference sequence). V dropped 5 bases and J dropped 2; count of bases not matched to a gene: 8. This CDR3 spans 16 amino acids.

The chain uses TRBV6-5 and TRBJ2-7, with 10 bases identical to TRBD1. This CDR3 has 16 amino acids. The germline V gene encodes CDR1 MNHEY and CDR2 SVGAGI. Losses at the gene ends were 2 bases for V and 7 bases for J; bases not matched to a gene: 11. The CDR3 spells CASSYPTGTGVEEQYF. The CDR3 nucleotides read TGTGCCAGCAGTTACCCGACCGGGACAGGGGTCGAAGAGCAGTACTTC.

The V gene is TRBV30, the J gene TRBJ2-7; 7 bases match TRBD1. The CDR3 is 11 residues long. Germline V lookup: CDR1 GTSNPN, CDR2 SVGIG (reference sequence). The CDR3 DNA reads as TGTGCTGTGGGACAGCTCTACGAGCAGTACTTC. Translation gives CAVGQLYEQYF.

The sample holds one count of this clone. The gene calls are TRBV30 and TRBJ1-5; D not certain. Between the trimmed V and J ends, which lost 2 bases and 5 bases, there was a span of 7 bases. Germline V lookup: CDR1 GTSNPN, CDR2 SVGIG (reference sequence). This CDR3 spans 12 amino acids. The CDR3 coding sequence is TGTGCCTGGAGTATAAGCCATCAGCCCCAGCATTTT. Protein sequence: CAWSISHQPQHF. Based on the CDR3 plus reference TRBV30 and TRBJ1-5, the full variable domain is SQTIHQWPATLVQPVGSPLSLECTVEGTSNPNLYWYRQAAGRGLQLLFYSVGIGQISSEVPQNLSASRPQDRQFILSSKKLLLSDSGFYLCAWSISHQPQHFGDGTRLSIL.